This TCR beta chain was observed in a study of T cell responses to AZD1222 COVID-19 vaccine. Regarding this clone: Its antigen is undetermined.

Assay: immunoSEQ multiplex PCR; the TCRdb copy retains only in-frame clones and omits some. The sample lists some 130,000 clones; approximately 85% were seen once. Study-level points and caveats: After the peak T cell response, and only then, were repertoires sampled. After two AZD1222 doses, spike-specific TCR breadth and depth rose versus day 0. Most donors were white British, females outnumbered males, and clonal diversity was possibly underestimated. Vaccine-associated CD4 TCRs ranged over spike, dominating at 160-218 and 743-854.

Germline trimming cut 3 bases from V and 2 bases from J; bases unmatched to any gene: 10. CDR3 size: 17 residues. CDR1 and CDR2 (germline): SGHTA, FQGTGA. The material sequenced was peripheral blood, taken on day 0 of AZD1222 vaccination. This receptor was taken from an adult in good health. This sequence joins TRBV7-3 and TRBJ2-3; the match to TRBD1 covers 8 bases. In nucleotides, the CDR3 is TGTGCCAGCAGCTTGTCCATGTTGGGACAGGACACAGATACGCAGTATTTT. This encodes CASSLSMLGQDTDTQYF.